A selection of T cell receptor beta chains follows, all from one sample in a study of OX40 agonist ivuxolimab in advanced cancers. Using immunoSEQ multiplex PCR, the repertoire was profiled, and TCRdb retains in-frame clones only, with some absent. This repertoire shows about 77,000 clones, approximately 93% found once; its top ten account for roughly 20%. Specimen: CD4+ or CD8+ T cells sorted from blood, collected in a trial of the OX40 agonist ivuxolimab. These receptors all come from an adult with an advanced solid tumor such as melanoma, head and neck, liver or kidney cancer. Each CDR3 is given without its conserved first and last residue. The order of the fields is clone size, V gene, D gene, CDR3 protein. A D gene is named only where the DNA matches it firmly. Size tells how often a clone was seen (once, few, many) or the class of an expanded clone, and some rows leave it out.

clone_size: once; v_call: TRBV4-3; d_call: -; cdr3_aa: ASSQDRGPGFYGYT
clone_size: -; v_call: TRBV6-4; d_call: -; cdr3_aa: ASSDSNSGANVLT
clone_size: -; v_call: TRBV6-8; d_call: -; cdr3_aa: ASREGLAAYEQY
clone_size: -; v_call: TRBV7-2; d_call: -; cdr3_aa: ASSLARGSTDTQY
clone_size: -; v_call: TRBV4-3; d_call: TRBD2; cdr3_aa: ASSQGTSGTNNEQF
clone_size: -; v_call: TRBV4-1; d_call: TRBD2; cdr3_aa: ASSQDRGGPYEQY
clone_size: -; v_call: TRBV10-3; d_call: TRBD1; cdr3_aa: AIKNPGQGDNEQF
clone_size: -; v_call: TRBV29-1; d_call: TRBD1; cdr3_aa: SVRTGSNEQF
clone_size: -; v_call: TRBV4-1; d_call: -; cdr3_aa: ASSQDSPDYYGYT
clone_size: -; v_call: TRBV7-9; d_call: -; cdr3_aa: ASSLEELRDATNEKLF
clone_size: once; v_call: TRBV5-6; d_call: TRBD1; cdr3_aa: ASSAYRGLSYEQY
clone_size: -; v_call: TRBV11-2; d_call: -; cdr3_aa: ASSLIAGSKNEQY
clone_size: -; v_call: TRBV28; d_call: TRBD1; cdr3_aa: ASSLFIGGQPQH
clone_size: -; v_call: TRBV6-6; d_call: TRBD1; cdr3_aa: AGKTGQKQF
clone_size: -; v_call: TRBV19; d_call: TRBD1; cdr3_aa: ASSWGGDRSGEQY
clone_size: -; v_call: TRBV4-3; d_call: TRBD2; cdr3_aa: ASSFGTRTDTQY
clone_size: -; v_call: TRBV7-9; d_call: -; cdr3_aa: ASSSMGLAADTQY
clone_size: once; v_call: TRBV28; d_call: -; cdr3_aa: ASSLTQTGGYYGYT
clone_size: -; v_call: TRBV6-5; d_call: -; cdr3_aa: ASSYSSSGDTDTQY
clone_size: -; v_call: TRBV27; d_call: -; cdr3_aa: ASSWGAGNIQY
clone_size: once; v_call: TRBV6-5; d_call: -; cdr3_aa: ASSYRASYEQY
clone_size: -; v_call: TRBV5-1; d_call: -; cdr3_aa: ASSPGLYEQY
clone_size: -; v_call: TRBV7-2; d_call: -; cdr3_aa: ASSFASSNYGYT
clone_size: -; v_call: TRBV6-1; d_call: -; cdr3_aa: ASSEALTGVFLEQY
clone_size: -; v_call: TRBV11-2; d_call: -; cdr3_aa: ASSPRPDYTDTQY
clone_size: -; v_call: TRBV25-1; d_call: -; cdr3_aa: ASSRTGMNTEAF
clone_size: -; v_call: TRBV6-5; d_call: -; cdr3_aa: ASSYRADGYT
clone_size: -; v_call: TRBV9; d_call: TRBD1; cdr3_aa: ASSVGAGTGQETQY
clone_size: -; v_call: TRBV6-1; d_call: TRBD2; cdr3_aa: ASSVGLADNEQF
clone_size: once; v_call: TRBV7-2; d_call: -; cdr3_aa: ASSLPPQESSYEQY
clone_size: -; v_call: TRBV7-3; d_call: -; cdr3_aa: ASSLTSADRKNTEAF
clone_size: -; v_call: TRBV5-1; d_call: -; cdr3_aa: ASSQGRSSYNEQF
clone_size: -; v_call: TRBV28; d_call: -; cdr3_aa: ASSLDGHHYGYT
clone_size: -; v_call: TRBV7-9; d_call: -; cdr3_aa: ASSHPSSRDTEAF
clone_size: -; v_call: TRBV19; d_call: -; cdr3_aa: ASSWTAFDYEQY
clone_size: -; v_call: TRBV6-1; d_call: -; cdr3_aa: ASSGEAPYEQY
clone_size: -; v_call: TRBV7-3; d_call: TRBD1; cdr3_aa: ASSEGQNYGYT
clone_size: -; v_call: TRBV10-3; d_call: -; cdr3_aa: AISDGHSSYEQY
clone_size: -; v_call: TRBV6-6; d_call: TRBD1; cdr3_aa: ASREQGDSNQPQH
clone_size: -; v_call: TRBV27; d_call: TRBD2; cdr3_aa: ASSPPGLAYSTDTQY
clone_size: -; v_call: TRBV4-1; d_call: -; cdr3_aa: ASSQDAGADGYT
clone_size: -; v_call: TRBV6-5; d_call: -; cdr3_aa: ASTPEAF
clone_size: once; v_call: TRBV6-5; d_call: -; cdr3_aa: ASSRLGGLQPQH
clone_size: -; v_call: TRBV28; d_call: -; cdr3_aa: ASNLSGTQAQETQY
clone_size: -; v_call: TRBV7-7; d_call: -; cdr3_aa: ASSLDLYEQY
clone_size: once; v_call: TRBV6-5; d_call: -; cdr3_aa: ASSYSPGSGNTIY
clone_size: -; v_call: TRBV23-1; d_call: -; cdr3_aa: ASSQRGLPSYNEQF
clone_size: -; v_call: TRBV9; d_call: -; cdr3_aa: ASSFPPGRINTGELF
clone_size: -; v_call: TRBV30; d_call: -; cdr3_aa: AWGGFRSNQPQH
clone_size: -; v_call: TRBV7-6; d_call: -; cdr3_aa: ASSALPNREEF
clone_size: -; v_call: TRBV28; d_call: -; cdr3_aa: ASSSPVDHNEKLF
clone_size: -; v_call: TRBV7-9; d_call: TRBD1; cdr3_aa: ASSTAGTGTYEQY